Each of the 9 T cell receptor beta chains below was sequenced from the same sample in a study of T cell responses to AZD1222 COVID-19 vaccine. Sequencing used immunoSEQ multiplex PCR; TCRdb keeps in-frame clones, though not all of them. This table holds 150,000 to 200,000 clones, more than 80% found once. Source: peripheral blood, taken on day 0 of AZD1222 vaccination. The receptors were gathered from an adult in good health.

V and J are TRBV3-1 (or the pseudogene TRBV3-2) and TRBJ2-3; a weak D match, TRBD1 (6 bases). This CDR3 has 17 residues. V lost 3 bases and J lost 1, with 17 bases in between. Germline CDR1 LGHDT, CDR2 YNNKEL (reference sequence). CDR3 amino acids: CASSHPIGRGGTDTQYF. The CDR3 DNA sequence: TGTGCCAGCAGCCATCCCATCGGCAGGGGAGGCACAGATACGCAGTATTTT.

This CDR3 reads CASSLSDTSTEAFF. The DNA for the CDR3 is TGTGCCAGCAGCCTCTCGGACACCTCCACTGAAGCTTTCTTT. V and J are TRBV3-1 (or the pseudogene TRBV3-2) and TRBJ1-1; D perhaps matches TRBD1 (5 bases). Germline assignment: CDR1 LGHDT and CDR2 YNNKEL (reference sequence). CDR3 length: 14 amino acids. Deletions cut 4 bases from V and 4 bases from J, with 13 bases between.

The chain links TRBV5-1 to TRBJ1-1; D is perhaps TRBD1 (5 bases). There are 13 residues in the CDR3. CDR1 and CDR2 from the germline V gene are SGHRS and YFSETQ. V was trimmed by 2 bases and J by 4 bases, leaving 9 bases between them. The CDR3 DNA follows: TGCGCCAGCAGCTTTTCAGGGCCCACTGAAGCTTTCTTT. Its translation: CASSFSGPTEAFF.

The J gene is TRBJ1-1, the V gene TRBV5-1; the D is unclear. The V and J ends lost 4 bases and 1 base respectively, with 2 bases between them. The V gene's germline CDR1 is SGHRS and CDR2 YFSETQ. The length of the CDR3 is 11 residues. The CDR3 loop reads CASSANTEAFF. The CDR3 DNA sequence: TGCGCCAGCAGCGCGAACACTGAAGCTTTCTTT.

V gene TRBV12-5 combines with J gene TRBJ2-3; 8 nucleotides agree with TRBD1. CDR3 length equals 14 residues. The germline V gene encodes CDR1 LGHNT and CDR2 FRNRAP. The ends lost 6 bases at V and 4 bases at J; junction bases unmatched: 6. The CDR3 sequence is CASGLGQGADTQYF. In DNA form, the CDR3 reads TGTGCTAGTGGCCTAGGACAGGGCGCAGATACGCAGTATTTT. The full variable domain, rest sourced from reference TRBV12-5 and TRBJ2-3, is DARVTQTPRHKVTEMGQEVTMRCQPILGHNTVFWYRQTMMQGLELLAYFRNRAPLDDSGMPKDRFSAEMPDATLATLKIQPSEPRDSAVYFCASGLGQGADTQYFGPGTRLTVL.

The J gene is TRBJ2-1, the V gene TRBV18; D is unresolved. Germline loops: CDR1 KGHSH, CDR2 LQKENI. The CDR3 runs 15 residues. Trimming removed 0 bases from V and 6 bases from J, with 12 bases in between. The CDR3 DNA sequence: TGTGCCAGCTCACCACCCAGCTACACTACCAATGAGCAGTTCTTC. Its protein product is CASSPPSYTTNEQFF.

This chain joins TRBV6-5 and TRBJ1-5; 9 positions agree with TRBD1. Germline assignment: CDR1 MNHEY and CDR2 SVGAGI. The trim removed 6 bases at V and 4 bases at J, leaving 7 bases unmatched. CDR3 length: 15 residues. The CDR3 bases are TGTGCCAGCAGACCCCGACAGGGGGGAAATCAGCCCCAGCATTTT. Its protein is CASRPRQGGNQPQHF.

The chain combines TRBV2 with TRBJ1-1, with D possibly being TRBD1 (5 bases). There are 12 residues in the CDR3. Per the germline V gene, CDR1 is SNHLY and CDR2 is FYNNEI. The CDR3: CSDRGLNTEAFF. As DNA, the CDR3 is TGTTCAGACCGGGGCCTGAACACTGAAGCTTTCTTT.

This clone was seen only once. The chain joins TRBV6-5 to TRBJ2-1; no clear D. V shed 7 bases and J shed 3 bases, with 1 base lying between them. Per the germline V gene, CDR1 is MNHEY and CDR2 is SVGAGI. CDR3 length equals 10 residues. For the CDR3, the DNA is TGTGCCAGCAACTACAATGAGCAGTTCTTC. Protein product: CASNYNEQFF.